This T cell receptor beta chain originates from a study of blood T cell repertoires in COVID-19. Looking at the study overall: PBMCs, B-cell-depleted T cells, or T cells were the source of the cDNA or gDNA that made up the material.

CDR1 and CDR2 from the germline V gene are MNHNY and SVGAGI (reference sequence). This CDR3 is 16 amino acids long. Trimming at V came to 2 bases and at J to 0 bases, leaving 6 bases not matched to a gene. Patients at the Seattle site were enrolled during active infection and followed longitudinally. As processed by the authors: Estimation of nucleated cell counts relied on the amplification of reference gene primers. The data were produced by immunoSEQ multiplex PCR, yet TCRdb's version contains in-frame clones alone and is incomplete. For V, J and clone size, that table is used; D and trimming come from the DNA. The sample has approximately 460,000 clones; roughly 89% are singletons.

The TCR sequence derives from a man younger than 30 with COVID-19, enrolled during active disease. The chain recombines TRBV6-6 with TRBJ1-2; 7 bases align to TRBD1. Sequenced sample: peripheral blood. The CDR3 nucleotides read TGTGCCAGCAGTTACCCCGGACAGGCTGCTAACTATGGCTACACCTTC. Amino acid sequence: CASSYPGQAANYGYTF.